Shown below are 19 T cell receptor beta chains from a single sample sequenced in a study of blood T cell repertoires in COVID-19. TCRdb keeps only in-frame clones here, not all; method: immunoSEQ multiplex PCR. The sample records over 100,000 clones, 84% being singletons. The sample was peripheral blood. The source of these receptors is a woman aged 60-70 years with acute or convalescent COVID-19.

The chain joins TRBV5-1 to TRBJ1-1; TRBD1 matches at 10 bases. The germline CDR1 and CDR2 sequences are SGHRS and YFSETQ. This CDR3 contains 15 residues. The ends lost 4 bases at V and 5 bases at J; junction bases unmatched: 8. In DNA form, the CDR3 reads TGCGCCAGCAGCCTAACGGGACAGGGGTTGACTGAAGCTTTCTTT. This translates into CASSLTGQGLTEAFF.

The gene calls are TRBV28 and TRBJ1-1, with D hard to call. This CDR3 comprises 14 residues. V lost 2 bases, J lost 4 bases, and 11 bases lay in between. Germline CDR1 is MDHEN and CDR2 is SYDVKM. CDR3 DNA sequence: TGTGCCAGCAGTTTAGGCCTTTCGGGCACTGAAGCTTTCTTT. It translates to CASSLGLSGTEAFF.

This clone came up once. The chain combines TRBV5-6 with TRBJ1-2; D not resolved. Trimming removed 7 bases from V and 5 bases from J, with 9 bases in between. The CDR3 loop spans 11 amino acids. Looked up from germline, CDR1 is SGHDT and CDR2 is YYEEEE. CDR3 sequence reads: CASAAAYGYTF. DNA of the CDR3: TGTGCCAGCGCGGCGGCGTATGGCTACACCTTC.

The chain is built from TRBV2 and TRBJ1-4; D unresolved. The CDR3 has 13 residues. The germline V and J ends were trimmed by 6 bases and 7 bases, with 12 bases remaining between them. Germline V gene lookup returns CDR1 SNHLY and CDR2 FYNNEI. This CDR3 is CASRREMSEKLFF. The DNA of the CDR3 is TGTGCCAGCAGAAGGGAGATGAGTGAAAAACTGTTTTTT. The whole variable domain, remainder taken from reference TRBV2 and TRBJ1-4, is EPEVTQTPSHQVTQMGQEVILRCVPISNHLYFYWYRQILGQKVEFLVSFYNNEISEKSEIFDDQFSVERPDGSNFTLKIRSTKLEDSAMYFCASRREMSEKLFFGSGTQLSVL.

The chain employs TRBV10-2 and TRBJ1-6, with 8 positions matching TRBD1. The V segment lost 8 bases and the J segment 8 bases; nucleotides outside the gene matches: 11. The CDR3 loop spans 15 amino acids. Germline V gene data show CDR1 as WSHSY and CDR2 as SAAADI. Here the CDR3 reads CASQLRTGSHSPLHF. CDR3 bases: TGCGCCAGCCAACTAAGGACAGGGTCGCATTCACCCCTCCACTTT.

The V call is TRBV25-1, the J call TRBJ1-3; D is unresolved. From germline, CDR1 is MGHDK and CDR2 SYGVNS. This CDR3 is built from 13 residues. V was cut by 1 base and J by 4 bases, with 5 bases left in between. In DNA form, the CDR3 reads TGTGCCAGCAGTGAATTTCTGGGAAACACCATATATTTT. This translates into CASSEFLGNTIYF.

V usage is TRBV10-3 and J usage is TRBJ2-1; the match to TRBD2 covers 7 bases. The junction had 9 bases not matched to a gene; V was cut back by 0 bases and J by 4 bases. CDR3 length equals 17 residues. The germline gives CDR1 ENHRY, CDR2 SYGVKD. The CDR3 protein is CAISESAGGSGYNEQFF. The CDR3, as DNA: TGTGCCATCAGTGAGTCCGCCGGGGGGAGCGGTTACAATGAGCAGTTCTTC.

CDR3 amino acids: CATNGGGYNSPLHF. The DNA of the CDR3 is TGTGCAACCAACGGGGGGGGGTACAATTCACCCCTCCACTTT. The V call is TRBV19, the J call TRBJ1-6, with D maybe TRBD1 (5 bases). Germline V gene lookup returns CDR1 LNHDA and CDR2 SQIVND (reference sequence). The CDR3 spans 14 residues.

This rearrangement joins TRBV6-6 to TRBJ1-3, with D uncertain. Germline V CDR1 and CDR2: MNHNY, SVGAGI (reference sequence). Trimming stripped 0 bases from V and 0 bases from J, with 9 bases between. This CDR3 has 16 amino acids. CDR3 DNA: TGTGCCAGCAGTTACTCAGCGTACCTCTCTGGAAACACCATATATTTT. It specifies CASSYSAYLSGNTIYF.

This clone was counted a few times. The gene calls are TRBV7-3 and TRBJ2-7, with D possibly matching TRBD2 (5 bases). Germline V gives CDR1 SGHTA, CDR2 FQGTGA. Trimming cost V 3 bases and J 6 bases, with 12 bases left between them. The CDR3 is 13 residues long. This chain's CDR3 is CASSLGSGREQYF. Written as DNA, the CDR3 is TGTGCCAGCAGCTTGGGGAGCGGCCGCGAGCAGTACTTC.

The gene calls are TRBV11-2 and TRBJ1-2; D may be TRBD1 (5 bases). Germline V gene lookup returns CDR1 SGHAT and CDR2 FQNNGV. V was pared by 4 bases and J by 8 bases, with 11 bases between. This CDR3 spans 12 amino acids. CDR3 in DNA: TGTGCCAGCAGCTCGCGACAGCTAGGCTACACCTTC. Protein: CASSSRQLGYTF.

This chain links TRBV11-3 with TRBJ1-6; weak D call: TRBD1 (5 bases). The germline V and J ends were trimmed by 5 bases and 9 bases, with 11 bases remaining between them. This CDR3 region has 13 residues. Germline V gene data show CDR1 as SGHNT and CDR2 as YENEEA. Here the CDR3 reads CASSQGGASPLHF. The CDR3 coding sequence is TGTGCCAGCAGCCAGGGAGGCGCTTCACCCCTCCACTTT. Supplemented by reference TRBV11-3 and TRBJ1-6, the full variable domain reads EAGVVQSPRYKIIEKKQPVAFWCNPISGHNTLYWYLQNLGQGPELLIRYENEEAVDDSQLPKDRFSAERLKGVDSTLKIQPAELGDSAVYLCASSQGGASPLHFGNGTRLTVT.

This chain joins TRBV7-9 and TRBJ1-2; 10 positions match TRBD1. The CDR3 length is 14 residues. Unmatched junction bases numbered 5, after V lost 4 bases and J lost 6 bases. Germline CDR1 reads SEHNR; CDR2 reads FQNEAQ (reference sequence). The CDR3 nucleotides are TGTGCCAGCAGCTCAGACAGGGGGCGGCATGGCTACACCTTC. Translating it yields CASSSDRGRHGYTF.

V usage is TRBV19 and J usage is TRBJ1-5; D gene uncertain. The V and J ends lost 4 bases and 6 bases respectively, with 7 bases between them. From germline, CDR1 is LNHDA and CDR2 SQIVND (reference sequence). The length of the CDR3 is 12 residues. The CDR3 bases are TGTGCCAGTAGTACCGGGGTTCAGCCCCAGCATTTT. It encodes CASSTGVQPQHF.

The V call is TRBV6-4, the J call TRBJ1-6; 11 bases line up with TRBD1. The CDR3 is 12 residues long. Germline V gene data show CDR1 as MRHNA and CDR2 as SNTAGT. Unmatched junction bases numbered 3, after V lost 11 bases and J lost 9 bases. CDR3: CAAGTGGSPLHF. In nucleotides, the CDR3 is TGTGCCGCCGGGACAGGGGGTTCACCCCTCCACTTT.

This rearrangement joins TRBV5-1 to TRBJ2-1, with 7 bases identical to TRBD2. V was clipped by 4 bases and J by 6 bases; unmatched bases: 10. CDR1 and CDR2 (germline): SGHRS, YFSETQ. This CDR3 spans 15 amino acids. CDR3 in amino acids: CASSGGLGVFNEQFF. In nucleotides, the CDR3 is TGCGCCAGCAGCGGTGGACTAGGAGTTTTCAATGAGCAGTTCTTC. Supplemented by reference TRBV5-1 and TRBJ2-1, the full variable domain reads KAGVTQTPRYLIKTRGQQVTLSCSPISGHRSVSWYQQTPGQGLQFLFEYFSETQRNKGNFPGRFSGRQFSNSRSEMNVSTLELGDSALYLCASSGGLGVFNEQFFGPGTRLTVL.

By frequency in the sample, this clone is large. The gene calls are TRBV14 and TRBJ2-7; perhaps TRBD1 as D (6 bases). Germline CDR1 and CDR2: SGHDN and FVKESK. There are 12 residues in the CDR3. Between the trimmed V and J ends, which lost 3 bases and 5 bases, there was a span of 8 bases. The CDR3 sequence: CASSHDRNEQYV. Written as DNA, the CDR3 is TGTGCCAGCAGCCACGACAGGAACGAGCAGTACGTC.

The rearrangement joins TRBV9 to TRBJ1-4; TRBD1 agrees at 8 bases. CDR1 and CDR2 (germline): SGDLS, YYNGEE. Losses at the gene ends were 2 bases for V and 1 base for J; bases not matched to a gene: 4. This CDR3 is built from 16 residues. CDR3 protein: CASSVGQGLTNEKLFF. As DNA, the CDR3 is TGTGCCAGCAGCGTTGGACAGGGCCTAACTAATGAAAAACTGTTTTTT.

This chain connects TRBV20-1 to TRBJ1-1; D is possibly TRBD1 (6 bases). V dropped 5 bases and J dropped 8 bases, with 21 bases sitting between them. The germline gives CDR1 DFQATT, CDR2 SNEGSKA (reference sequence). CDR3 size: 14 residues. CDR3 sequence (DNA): TGCAGTGCTCGTGCGCCGAGGGGTGGACAGGAAGCTTTCTTT. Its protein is CSARAPRGGQEAFF.